One sample yielded the 10 T cell receptor beta chains listed below, sequenced in a study of CD8+ T cells in alopecia areata. Extraction and reverse transcription of RNA yielded cDNA as the sequencing template. TCRdb's table, derived via immunoSEQ multiplex PCR, lists solely in-frame clones and lacks some. The profile shows over 100,000 clones, 50% to 55% of them singletons. Stated treatment: oral pan-JAK inhibitor, 5-10 mg twice daily. The sequences come from CD4+ T cells sorted from blood, collected at week 4, from a patient treated with tofacitinib. These receptors all stem from a human donor with alopecia areata.

This clone was counted only a few times. The chain employs TRBV5-5 and TRBJ2-1; D is unclear. V lost 1 base, J lost 2 bases, and 10 bases lay in between. The germline CDR1 and CDR2 sequences are SGHKS and YYEKEE (reference sequence). The CDR3 length is 15 residues. CDR3 DNA: TGTGCCAGCAGCTTGCTGTCCAGCCCCTACAATGAGCAGTTCTTC. It is translated as CASSLLSSPYNEQFF.

This rearrangement joins TRBV7-9 to TRBJ1-1; D gene uncertain. Germline CDR1 and CDR2: SEHNR and FQNEAQ (reference sequence). With 2 bases removed from V and 1 base from J, the gap between germline ends came to 11 bases. The CDR3 contains 15 residues. The CDR3 loop reads CASSLRVKENTEAFF. CDR3 nucleotides: TGTGCCAGCAGCTTAAGGGTGAAGGAGAACACTGAAGCTTTCTTT.

The chain uses TRBV23-1 and TRBJ2-4, with no clear D. TRBV23-1 is assigned to the ORF class and has an uncertain function. The CDR3 extends over 14 amino acids. V was cut by 6 bases and J by 0 bases, with 9 bases left in between. For the CDR3, the DNA is TGCGCCAGCAGGAATACACTAGCCAAAAACATTCAGTACTTC. Amino acids: CASRNTLAKNIQYF.

The V gene is TRBV5-1, the J gene TRBJ1-2; 7 nucleotides agree with TRBD1. The CDR3 runs to 15 residues. Germline V gene lookup returns CDR1 SGHRS and CDR2 YFSETQ. V lost 0 bases to trimming and J lost 6 bases; unmatched junction nucleotides: 8. As DNA, the CDR3 is TGCGCCAGCAGCTTGGAGGCAGGGGGTGGAGATGGCTACACCTTC. It codes for CASSLEAGGGDGYTF.

The table lists this clone with a few counts. The chain carries TRBV5-1 and TRBJ1-1; 7 bases are shared with TRBD1. The CDR3 is 16 amino acids. Trimming cost V 4 bases and J 1 base; bases outside gene matches: 10. Germline CDR1 and CDR2: SGHRS and YFSETQ. CDR3 in amino acids: CASSAKTGSGNTEAFF. CDR3 DNA: TGCGCCAGCAGCGCAAAGACAGGGAGTGGGAACACTGAAGCTTTCTTT.

In this sample, this clone turned up many times. The rearrangement joins TRBV6-6 to TRBJ2-6; D might be TRBD1 or TRBD2, each matching 5 bases. The CDR3 covers 15 residues. Between the trimmed V and J ends, which lost 8 bases and 1 base, there was a span of 12 bases. CDR1 is MNHNY, CDR2 SVGAGI, per germline (reference sequence). DNA of the CDR3: TGTGCCAGCGCGGGCAGGGTTTCTGGGGCCAACGTCCTGACTTTC. It encodes CASAGRVSGANVLTF.

This clone was seen a few times. This sample includes further DNA sequences coding for the same CDR3. This chain joins TRBV7-9 and TRBJ1-1, with D uncertain. This CDR3 comprises 13 residues. From germline, CDR1 is SEHNR and CDR2 FQNEAQ (reference sequence). V was shortened by 1 base and J by 1 base, with 4 bases between the two germline ends. Here the CDR3 reads CASSLEGNTEAFF. DNA for the CDR3: TGTGCCAGCAGCTTAGAGGGGAACACTGAAGCTTTCTTT.

The chain combines TRBV30 with TRBJ1-5, with D hard to call. This CDR3 region has 14 residues. Trimming pared 0 bases from V and 5 bases from J, leaving 11 bases between. CDR1 is GTSNPN and CDR2 is SVGIG in the germline V gene (reference sequence). CDR3 in amino acids: CAWSVLAGYQPQHF. DNA of the CDR3: TGTGCCTGGAGTGTACTGGCAGGATATCAGCCCCAGCATTTT.

This clone was seen a handful of times. The chain uses TRBV9 and TRBJ1-1, with 9 bases fitting TRBD1. Germline CDR1 reads SGDLS; CDR2 reads YYNGEE. The CDR3 contains 15 residues. The J segment lost 4 bases and the V segment lost 3 bases, leaving 7 bases of the junction unmatched. The CDR3 loop is CASSATGQGATEAFF. DNA for the CDR3: TGTGCCAGCAGCGCGACGGGACAGGGTGCCACTGAAGCTTTCTTT.

This CDR3 reads CASSERGTAANTGELFF. DNA of the CDR3: TGTGCCAGCAGTGAAAGGGGGACAGCCGCGAACACCGGGGAGCTGTTTTTT. The chain carries TRBV6-1 and TRBJ2-2; 7 bases line up with TRBD1. The germline V gene has CDR1 MNHNS and CDR2 SASEGT. V lost 2 bases to trimming and J lost 0 bases; unmatched junction nucleotides: 6. The CDR3 extends over 17 amino acids.